This T cell receptor (beta chain) was sequenced during a study of PD-1 blockade in classical Hodgkin lymphoma. Points from the study as a whole: When set against healthy donors, newly diagnosed patients were reported to show lower baseline TCR diversity. Patients excluded were those beginning nivolumab under 1 year after ASCT. The drivers behind the repertoire differences, possibly disease activity or prior therapy, remain undefined.

For this clone: Its specificity is unknown.

This table comes from immunoSEQ multiplex PCR, and its TCRdb copy is limited to in-frame clones, with some not included. The sample has tens of thousands of clones, roughly 89% seen once; the top ten hold about 9.4%. The V gene's germline CDR1 is SGHVS and CDR2 FNYEAQ. V was pared by 5 bases and J by 0 bases, with 12 bases between. This CDR3 spans 15 amino acids. The time point: cycle 4 day 1 (C4D1), after around six weeks of nivolumab. Relapse was seen in all patients after autologous stem cell transplantation, and brentuximab vedotin exposure was variable. The best responses consisted of complete response, partial response or progressive disease.

The rearrangement joins TRBV7-6 to TRBJ2-3; the D gene is possibly TRBD1 (6 bases). This TCR was recovered from a human donor with classical Hodgkin lymphoma. Sequencing was performed on peripheral blood mononuclear cells (PBMCs), taken before the fourth cycle of nivolumab. The CDR3 is CASSRGGSSTDTQYF. CDR3 DNA: TGTGCCAGCAGCCGAGGGGGATCAAGCACAGATACGCAGTATTTT.